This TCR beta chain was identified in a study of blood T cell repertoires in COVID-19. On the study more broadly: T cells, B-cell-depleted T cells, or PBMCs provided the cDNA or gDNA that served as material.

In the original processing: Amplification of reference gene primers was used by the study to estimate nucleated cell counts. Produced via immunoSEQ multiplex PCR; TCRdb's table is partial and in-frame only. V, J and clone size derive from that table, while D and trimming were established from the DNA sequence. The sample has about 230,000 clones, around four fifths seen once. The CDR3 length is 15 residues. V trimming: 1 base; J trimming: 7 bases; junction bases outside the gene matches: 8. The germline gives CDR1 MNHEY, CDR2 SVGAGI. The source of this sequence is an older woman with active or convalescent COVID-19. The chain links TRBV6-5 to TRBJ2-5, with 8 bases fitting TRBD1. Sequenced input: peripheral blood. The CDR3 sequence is CASSYLSGQGATQYF. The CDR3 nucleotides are TGTGCCAGCAGTTACTTGAGCGGACAGGGTGCGACCCAGTACTTC.